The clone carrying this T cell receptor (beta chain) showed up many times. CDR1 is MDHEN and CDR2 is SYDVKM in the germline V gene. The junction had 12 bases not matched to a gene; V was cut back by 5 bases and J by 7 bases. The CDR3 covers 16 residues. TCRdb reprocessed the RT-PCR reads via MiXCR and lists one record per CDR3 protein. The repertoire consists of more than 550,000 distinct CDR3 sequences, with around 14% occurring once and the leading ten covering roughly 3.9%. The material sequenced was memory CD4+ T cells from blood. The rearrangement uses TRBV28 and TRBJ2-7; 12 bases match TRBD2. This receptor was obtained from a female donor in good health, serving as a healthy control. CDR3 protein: CASSPRRTSGKGEQYF. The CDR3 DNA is TGTGCCAGCAGTCCGAGGAGGACTAGCGGGAAGGGTGAGCAGTACTTC.